A selection of T cell receptor beta chains follows, all from one sample in a study of tumor-infiltrating lymphocytes in localized non-small cell lung cancer. Clones were sequenced by immunoSEQ multiplex PCR, and TCRdb holds only the in-frame ones, with some missing. The profile shows thousands of clones, around 68% of them singletons. The material sequenced was uninvolved lung tissue not adjacent to the tumor. These receptors all come from a human donor with non-small cell lung cancer. CDR3s include the opening cysteine and the closing phenylalanine or tryptophan. The order of the fields is V gene, clone size, J gene, D gene, CDR3 protein, CDR3 DNA. A D gene is named only where the DNA matches it firmly. The size field is filled for only some rows; it gives once, few, many or a size class.

v_gene: TRBV7-9
abundance: few
j_gene: TRBJ2-2
d_gene: NA
CDR3aa: CASSIPGLTTGELFF
CDR3nt: TGTGCCAGCAGCATACCGGGACTCACCACCGGGGAGCTGTTTTTT

v_gene: TRBV29-1
abundance: once
j_gene: TRBJ2-6
d_gene: NA
CDR3aa: CSVGAVNAGANVLTF
CDR3nt: TGCAGCGTAGGAGCCGTAAATGCCGGGGCCAACGTCCTGACTTTC

v_gene: TRBV11-1
abundance: NA
j_gene: TRBJ2-3
d_gene: TRBD2
CDR3aa: CASSARLAGGLSDTQYF
CDR3nt: TGTGCCAGCAGCGCTAGACTAGCGGGAGGGCTATCAGATACGCAGTATTTT

v_gene: TRBV19
abundance: once
j_gene: TRBJ2-5
d_gene: NA
CDR3aa: CASSMIGLETQYF
CDR3nt: TGTGCCAGTAGTATGATAGGGTTAGAGACCCAGTACTTC

v_gene: TRBV30
abundance: few
j_gene: TRBJ2-3
d_gene: NA
CDR3aa: CASLRDSTDTQYF
CDR3nt: TGTGCCTCCCTCCGGGACAGCACAGATACGCAGTATTTT

v_gene: TRBV9
abundance: few
j_gene: TRBJ2-1
d_gene: TRBD1
CDR3aa: CASNRDSNEQFF
CDR3nt: TGTGCCAGCAACCGGGACAGCAATGAGCAGTTCTTC

v_gene: TRBV5-8
abundance: NA
j_gene: TRBJ2-1
d_gene: NA
CDR3aa: CASRTSWNNEQFF
CDR3nt: TGTGCCAGCAGGACCTCTTGGAACAATGAGCAGTTCTTC

v_gene: TRBV19
abundance: NA
j_gene: TRBJ2-7
d_gene: NA
CDR3aa: CASSPLGGYEQYF
CDR3nt: TGTGCCAGTAGCCCACTCGGGGGTTACGAGCAGTACTTC

v_gene: TRBV7-2
abundance: NA
j_gene: TRBJ1-1
d_gene: NA
CDR3aa: CASSLATGNTEAFF
CDR3nt: TGTGCCAGCAGCTTAGCGACAGGGAACACTGAAGCTTTCTTT

v_gene: TRBV4-1
abundance: NA
j_gene: TRBJ2-7
d_gene: NA
CDR3aa: CASSQDARRVYF
CDR3nt: TGCGCCAGCAGCCAAGATGCGCGGCGGGTGTACTTC

v_gene: TRBV7-2
abundance: NA
j_gene: TRBJ1-4
d_gene: NA
CDR3aa: CASSYFPGAVNEKLFF
CDR3nt: TGTGCCAGCAGCTATTTTCCAGGGGCCGTTAATGAAAAACTGTTTTTT

v_gene: TRBV6-5
abundance: NA
j_gene: TRBJ2-7
d_gene: NA
CDR3aa: CASSPKEVYEQYF
CDR3nt: TGTGCCAGCAGCCCGAAGGAGGTGTACGAGCAGTACTTC

v_gene: TRBV5-4
abundance: few
j_gene: TRBJ2-3
d_gene: NA
CDR3aa: CASSLADSELTDTQYF
CDR3nt: TGTGCCAGCAGCTTGGCGGACAGCGAGCTCACAGATACGCAGTATTTT

v_gene: TRBV7-2
abundance: NA
j_gene: TRBJ2-7
d_gene: TRBD1
CDR3aa: CASSRQWTGTLSEQYF
CDR3nt: TGTGCCAGCAGCCGTCAATGGACAGGCACCCTATCCGAGCAGTACTTC

v_gene: TRBV28
abundance: once
j_gene: TRBJ2-7
d_gene: NA
CDR3aa: CASSLYSGGSYEQYF
CDR3nt: TGTGCCAGCAGTTTATATTCCGGGGGCTCCTACGAGCAGTACTTC

v_gene: TRBV29-1
abundance: few
j_gene: TRBJ1-2
d_gene: NA
CDR3aa: CSVFEVTDYGYTF
CDR3nt: TGCAGCGTTTTTGAAGTGACAGACTATGGCTACACCTTC

v_gene: TRBV29-1
abundance: NA
j_gene: TRBJ1-4
d_gene: NA
CDR3aa: CSVTTWGEKLFF
CDR3nt: TGCAGCGTTACCACCTGGGGGGAAAAACTGTTTTTT

v_gene: TRBV11-2
abundance: NA
j_gene: TRBJ2-1
d_gene: NA
CDR3aa: CASSTLTDYNEQFF
CDR3nt: TGTGCCAGCAGCACCCTGACAGACTACAATGAGCAGTTCTTC

v_gene: TRBV4-1
abundance: few
j_gene: TRBJ2-7
d_gene: TRBD2
CDR3aa: CASSQEPGRGEQYF
CDR3nt: TGCGCCAGCAGCCAAGAGCCGGGGAGGGGCGAGCAGTACTTC

v_gene: TRBV25-1
abundance: NA
j_gene: TRBJ2-7
d_gene: NA
CDR3aa: CASSESMVLEQYF
CDR3nt: TGTGCCAGCAGTGAATCCATGGTCTTAGAGCAGTACTTC